This TCR beta chain came from a study of blood T cell repertoires in COVID-19. Overall study: T cells, B-cell-depleted T cells, or PBMCs supplied cDNA or gDNA.

Enrolled during active infection, Seattle patients were then followed longitudinally. Per the original data handling: It was from reference gene primer amplification that nucleated cell counts were estimated. Assay used: immunoSEQ multiplex PCR; TCRdb lists only in-frame clones, some missing. Clonal size and the V and J genes are those of that table, whereas D and trimming came from the DNA. The sample yields fewer than 350,000 clones, 75% to 95% seen once. The receptor was isolated from a woman aged 30 to 39 with COVID-19, enrolled during active disease. Input material: peripheral blood.

CDR3 residues: CASSYSREQYF. The CDR3 nucleotides read TGTGCCAGCAGTTACTCGCGCGAGCAGTACTTC. The rearrangement uses TRBV6-5 and TRBJ2-7; D gene unclear. Per the germline V gene, CDR1 is MNHEY and CDR2 is SVGAGI. V was trimmed by 0 bases and J by 6 bases, leaving 3 bases between them. The CDR3 loop spans 11 amino acids.